This T cell receptor (beta chain) was recorded in a study of PD-L1 blockade in urothelial cancer (dated by TCRdb to between 2016 and 2019). Concerning the study at large: All patients started therapy around 2014 and received atezolizumab 1,200 mg intravenously every 3 weeks. About 90% of the 29 patients were males with bladder-origin urothelial cancer, and 18 of 29 reported a prior smoking history. Patients had an ECOG performance status of 0 or 1 and had received between 0 and 3 prior chemotherapy regimens. Blood samples were analyzed 3 weeks after the start of treatment (second dose) and 6 weeks after the start of treatment. Blood samples gave a median of 141,255 T cells and some 83,000 unique TCRs, with a median clonality of roughly 0.081. An exploratory multi-omic analysis was conducted of the somatic, immune and clinical correlates of response to PD-L1 blockade with atezolizumab in urothelial cancer. TCR sequencing covered pretreatment tumor samples and matched, serially collected peripheral blood taken before and after atezolizumab treatment. Durable clinical benefit was defined as a progression-free survival longer than 6 months, and TCR features were additionally tested against progression-free survival and overall survival. In the same patients, whole exome sequencing and RNA sequencing of pretreatment tumors were performed in addition to TCR sequencing. Durable clinical benefit was achieved by nine patients and was not achieved by 20 patients. Pretreatment blood TCR-seq was available for 27 to 30 patients, at least one posttreatment blood collection was obtained for around 25 patients, and tumor TCR-seq was available for around 25 patients. Study-level results and caveats: A pretreatment peripheral blood TCR clonality below the median was linked to improved progression-free and overall survival. Because the sample size was small (n of about 30) and many of the analyses were exploratory, the results are meant to be hypothesis-generating. Among patients with durable benefit, tumor-associated TCR clones showed greater expansion in peripheral blood 3 weeks after treatment started (n ≈ 23, p = 0.022).

To note about this clone: Its target antigen remains unknown. Within one base of it there is no much larger clone, and no base qualities were kept.

Each PCR received spiked-in synthetic TCR analog templates so that absolute template abundance could be estimated from read counts. Using the immunoSEQ assay, TCRbeta CDR3 regions were amplified from genomic DNA with bias-controlled V and J gene primers. Sequencing of rearranged TCRbeta segments was performed at approximately 20X coverage. The paper's data handling went like this. Sequencing errors were corrected by clustering, and CDR3s were annotated against IMGT so that V, D and J genes could be assigned. Downstream analyses used only productive TCRbeta rearrangements and left out out-of-frame or stop-codon sequences. To compute clonality, Shannon entropy was normalized by the log of the number of unique productive sequences and then subtracted from one. Fisher's exact test with Benjamini-Hochberg correction, at a threshold of adjusted p below 0.01, was used to find clones that differed between time points or between blood and tumor. TCRdb provides this immuneACCESS table in a form limited to in-frame rearrangements. Some clones are lacking; in checked studies, under half of them reflect an unresolved V gene, and why the rest are absent is not known. V, J and clone size derive from that table, while D and trimming were established from the DNA sequence. The sample data list roughly 90,000 clones, and around nine tenths of these were observed just once. The top ten clones comprise 8.5% to 9.5% of the sample.

The germline V gene gives CDR1 as LGHNA and CDR2 as YSLEER. The CDR3 numbers 14 residues from cysteine through phenylalanine. The only DNA kept is the CDR3, 42 bases in frame from the first base. V is pared back by 0 bases and J by 5 bases, with 7 bases lying between the germline termini. The cohort comprised around 30 patients with locally advanced or metastatic urothelial carcinoma treated at Memorial Sloan Kettering on a trial protocol. Peripheral blood mononuclear cells were collected pretreatment and during treatment, with between 1 and 8 total time points obtained per patient. The Qiagen DNeasy Blood extraction kit was used to purify genomic DNA from total PBMCs and tumor samples. PBMCs were collected pretreatment and during treatment and were isolated and stored as previously described.

This sequence was found in a man aged 55-75 years with urothelial cancer. The sequencing used PBMCs, collected around atezolizumab (anti-PD-L1) treatment. This chain joins TRBV4-3 to TRBJ2-2; no D segment can be confidently identified. The CDR3 protein sequence reads: CASSQDPGTGELFF. The nucleotide sequence is given as TGCGCCAGCAGCCAAGATCCCGGGACCGGGGAGCTGTTTTTT.